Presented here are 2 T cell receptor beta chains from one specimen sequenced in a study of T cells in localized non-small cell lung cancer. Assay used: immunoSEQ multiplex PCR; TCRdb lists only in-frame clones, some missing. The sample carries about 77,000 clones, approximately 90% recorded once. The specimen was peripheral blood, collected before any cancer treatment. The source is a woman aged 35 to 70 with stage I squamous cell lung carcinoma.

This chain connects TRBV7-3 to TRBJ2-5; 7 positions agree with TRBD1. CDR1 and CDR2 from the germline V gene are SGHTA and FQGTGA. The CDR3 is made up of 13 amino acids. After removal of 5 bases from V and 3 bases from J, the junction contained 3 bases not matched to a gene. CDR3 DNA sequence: TGTGCCAGCAGCGCAACAGGGGAAGAGACCCAGTACTTC. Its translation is CASSATGEETQYF.

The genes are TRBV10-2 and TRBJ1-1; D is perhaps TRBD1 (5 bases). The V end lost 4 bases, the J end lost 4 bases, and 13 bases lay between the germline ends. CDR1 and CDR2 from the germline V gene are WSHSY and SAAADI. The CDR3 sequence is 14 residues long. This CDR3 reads CASSGSGRFTEAFF. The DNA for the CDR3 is TGCGCCAGCAGTGGTTCAGGGCGATTCACTGAAGCTTTCTTT.